This TCR beta chain comes out of a study of cytomegalovirus exposure and HLA in healthy donors. The study, taken as a whole, reports: Per a prior analysis, the majority of TCR beta V segments were productive roughly 87% or roughly 30% of the time. According to the study, roughly 180 TCR beta chains were cytomegalovirus-associated. The authors later found HLA-associated TCR beta chains more clonally expanded than equally common others. Several of the most significant clusters were apparently associated with common viral pathogens in a later analysis.

The ends lost 4 bases at V and 0 bases at J; junction bases unmatched: 8. The V gene's germline CDR1 is PRHDT and CDR2 FYEKMQ (reference sequence). CDR3 size: 19 residues. This clone was recorded a few times. Its specificity is not known. Primers: 60 Vbeta forward and 13 Jbeta reverse. Sequencing used immunoSEQ multiplex PCR; TCRdb keeps in-frame clones, though not all of them. Seen here are about 150,000 clones, roughly 80% observed once, and the top ten hold about 4%. The specimen sequenced was PBMCs. This TCR came from a woman in her 40s in good health and CMV-seronegative. The chain employs TRBV13 and TRBJ2-2; 13 bases match TRBD2. The CDR3 here is CASSYGLAGETPNTGELFF. CDR3 in DNA: TGTGCCAGCAGCTACGGACTAGCGGGAGAAACCCCGAACACCGGGGAGCTGTTTTTT. Using reference TRBV13 and TRBJ2-2 for the parts outside the CDR3, the full variable domain is AAGVIQSPRHLIKEKRETATLKCYPIPRHDTVYWYQQGPGQDPQFLISFYEKMQSDKGSIPDRFSAQQFSDYHSELNMSSLELGDSALYFCASSYGLAGETPNTGELFFGEGSRLTVL.